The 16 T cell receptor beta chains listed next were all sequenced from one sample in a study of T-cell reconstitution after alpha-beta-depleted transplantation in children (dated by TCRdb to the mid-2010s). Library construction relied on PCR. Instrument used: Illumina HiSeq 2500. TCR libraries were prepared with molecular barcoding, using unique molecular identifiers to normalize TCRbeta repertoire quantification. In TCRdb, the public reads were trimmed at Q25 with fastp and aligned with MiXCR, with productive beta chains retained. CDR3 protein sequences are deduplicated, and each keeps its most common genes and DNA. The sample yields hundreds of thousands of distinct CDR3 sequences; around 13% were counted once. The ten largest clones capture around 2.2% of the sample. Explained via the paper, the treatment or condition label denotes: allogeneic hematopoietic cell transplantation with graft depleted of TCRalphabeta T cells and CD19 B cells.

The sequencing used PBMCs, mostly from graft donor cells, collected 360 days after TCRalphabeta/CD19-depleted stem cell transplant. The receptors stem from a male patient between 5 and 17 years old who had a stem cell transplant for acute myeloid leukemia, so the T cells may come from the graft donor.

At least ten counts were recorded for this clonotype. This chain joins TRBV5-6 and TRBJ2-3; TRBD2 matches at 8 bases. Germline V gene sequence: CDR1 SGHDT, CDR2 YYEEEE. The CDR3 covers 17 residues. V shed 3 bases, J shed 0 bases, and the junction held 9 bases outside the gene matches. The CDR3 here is CASSSLVAGLSTDTQYF. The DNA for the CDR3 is TGTGCCAGCAGCTCCCTGGTAGCGGGGCTTAGCACAGATACGCAGTATTTT.

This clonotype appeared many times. CDR3 in amino acids: CASSFSRLADYNEQFF. CDR3 nucleotide sequence: TGTGCCAGCAGTTTTTCAAGACTAGCGGACTACAATGAGCAGTTCTTC. The V and J genes are TRBV12-3 or TRBV12-4 and TRBJ2-1; TRBD2 agrees at 9 bases. Germline trimming cut 3 bases from V and 3 bases from J; bases unmatched to any gene: 6. This CDR3 comprises 16 residues.

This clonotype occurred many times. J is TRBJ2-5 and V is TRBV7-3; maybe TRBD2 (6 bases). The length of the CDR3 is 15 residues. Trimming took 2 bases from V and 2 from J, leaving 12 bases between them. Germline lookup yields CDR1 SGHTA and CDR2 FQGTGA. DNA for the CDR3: TGTGCCAGCAGCTTAGGGGGGATGGGGCAAGAGACCCAGTACTTC. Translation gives CASSLGGMGQETQYF.

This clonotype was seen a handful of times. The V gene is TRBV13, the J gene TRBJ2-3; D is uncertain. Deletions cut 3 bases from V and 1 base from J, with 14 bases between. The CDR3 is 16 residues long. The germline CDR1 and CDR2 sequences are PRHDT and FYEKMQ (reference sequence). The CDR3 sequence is CASSFSPSDRTDTQYF. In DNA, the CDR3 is TGTGCCAGCAGCTTCTCCCCCAGCGACCGCACAGATACGCAGTATTTT.

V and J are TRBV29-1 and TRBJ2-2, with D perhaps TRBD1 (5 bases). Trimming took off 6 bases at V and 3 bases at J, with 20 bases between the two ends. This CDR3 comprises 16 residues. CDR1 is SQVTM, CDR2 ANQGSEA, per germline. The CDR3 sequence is CSVLDRTLPHTGELFF. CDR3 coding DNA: TGCAGCGTCCTTGACAGAACCCTCCCCCACACCGGGGAGCTGTTTTTT.

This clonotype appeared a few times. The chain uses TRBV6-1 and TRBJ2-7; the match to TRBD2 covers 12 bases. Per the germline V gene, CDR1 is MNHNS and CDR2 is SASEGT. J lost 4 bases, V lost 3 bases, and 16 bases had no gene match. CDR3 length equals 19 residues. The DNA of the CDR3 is TGTGCCAGCAGTGATCCACCGGGACTAGCGGGTCATAAGGCGTACGAGCAGTACTTC. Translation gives CASSDPPGLAGHKAYEQYF.

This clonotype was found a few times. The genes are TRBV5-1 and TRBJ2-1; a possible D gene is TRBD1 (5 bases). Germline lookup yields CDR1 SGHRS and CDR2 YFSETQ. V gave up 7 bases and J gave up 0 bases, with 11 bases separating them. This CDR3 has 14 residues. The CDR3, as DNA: TGCGCCAGCTCCCCCAGGGTCTCCTACAATGAGCAGTTCTTC. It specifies CASSPRVSYNEQFF.

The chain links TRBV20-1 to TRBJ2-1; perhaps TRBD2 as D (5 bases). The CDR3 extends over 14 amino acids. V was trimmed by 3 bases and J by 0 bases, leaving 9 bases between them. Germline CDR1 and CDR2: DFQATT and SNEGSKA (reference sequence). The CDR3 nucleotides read TGCAGTGCTAGGAGGGAGCCCTCCTACAATGAGCAGTTCTTC. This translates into CSARREPSYNEQFF.

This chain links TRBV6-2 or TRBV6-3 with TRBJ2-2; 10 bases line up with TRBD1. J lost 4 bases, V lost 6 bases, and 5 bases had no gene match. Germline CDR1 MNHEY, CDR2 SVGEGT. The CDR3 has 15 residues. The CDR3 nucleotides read TGTGCCAGCAGGCGGGACAGGGGAGGCACCGGGGAGCTGTTTTTT. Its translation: CASRRDRGGTGELFF.

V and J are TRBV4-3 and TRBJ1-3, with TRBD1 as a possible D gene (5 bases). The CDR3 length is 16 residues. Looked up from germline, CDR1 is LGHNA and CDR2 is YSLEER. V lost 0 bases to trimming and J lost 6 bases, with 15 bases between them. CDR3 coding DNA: TGCGCCAGCAGCCAAGAGCAGGGACCCCCCCAAAACACCATATATTTT. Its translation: CASSQEQGPPQNTIYF.

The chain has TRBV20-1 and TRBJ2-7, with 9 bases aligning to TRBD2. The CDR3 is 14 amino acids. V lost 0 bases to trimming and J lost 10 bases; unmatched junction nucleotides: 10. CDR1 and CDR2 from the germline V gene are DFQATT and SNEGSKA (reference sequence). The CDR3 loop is CSARDPRGSGSQYF. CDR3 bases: TGCAGTGCTAGAGATCCCAGGGGTAGCGGGAGTCAGTACTTC.

In DNA form, the CDR3 reads TGCGCCAGCTTCTTTGGTGCTCGGGATCAGCCCCAGCATTTT. The encoded protein is CASFFGARDQPQHF. The chain joins TRBV5-1 to TRBJ1-5; D is unresolved. The V end lost 7 bases, the J end lost 5 bases, and 16 bases lay between the germline ends. Germline V gives CDR1 SGHRS, CDR2 YFSETQ. CDR3 size: 14 residues.

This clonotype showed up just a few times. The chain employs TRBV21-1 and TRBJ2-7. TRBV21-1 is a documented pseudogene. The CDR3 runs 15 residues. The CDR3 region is CASSKTKAGVYEQYF. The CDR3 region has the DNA TGTGCCAGCAGCAAAACCAAAGCGGGAGTCTACGAGCAGTACTTC.

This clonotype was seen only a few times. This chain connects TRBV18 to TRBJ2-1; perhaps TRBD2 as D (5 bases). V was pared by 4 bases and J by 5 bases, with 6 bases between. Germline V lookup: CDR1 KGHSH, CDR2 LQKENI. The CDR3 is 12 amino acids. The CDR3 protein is CASSRGNNEQFF. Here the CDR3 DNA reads TGTGCCAGCTCACGAGGGAACAATGAGCAGTTCTTC.

The CDR3 here is CASSPVAGGKHNEQFF. CDR3 sequence (DNA): TGTGCCAGCTCACCCGTAGCGGGAGGTAAGCACAATGAGCAGTTCTTC. This rearrangement joins TRBV18 to TRBJ2-1; 10 bases align to TRBD2. The CDR3 loop spans 16 amino acids. Looked up from germline, CDR1 is KGHSH and CDR2 is LQKENI. The junction had 7 bases not matched to a gene; V was cut back by 3 bases and J by 5 bases. The full variable domain, completed using reference TRBV18 and TRBJ2-1, is NAGVMQNPRHLVRRRGQEARLRCSPMKGHSHVYWYRQLPEEGLKFMVYLQKENIIDESGMPKERFSAEFPKEGPSILRIQQVVRGDSAAYFCASSPVAGGKHNEQFFGPGTRLTVL.

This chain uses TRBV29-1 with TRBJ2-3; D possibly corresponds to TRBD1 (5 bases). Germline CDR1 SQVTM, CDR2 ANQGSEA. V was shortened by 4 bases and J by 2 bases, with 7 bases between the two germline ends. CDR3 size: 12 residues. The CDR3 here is CSVVGDTDTQYF. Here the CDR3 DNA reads TGCAGCGTTGTAGGGGACACAGATACGCAGTATTTT.